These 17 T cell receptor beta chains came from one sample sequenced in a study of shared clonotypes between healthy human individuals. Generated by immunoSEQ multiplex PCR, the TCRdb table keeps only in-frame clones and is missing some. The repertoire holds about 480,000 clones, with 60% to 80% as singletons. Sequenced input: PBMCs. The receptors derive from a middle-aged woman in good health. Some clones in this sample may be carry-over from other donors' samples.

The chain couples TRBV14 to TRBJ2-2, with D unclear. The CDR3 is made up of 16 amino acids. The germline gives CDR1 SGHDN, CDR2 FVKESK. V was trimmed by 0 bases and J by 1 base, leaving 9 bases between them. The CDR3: CASSQERLKNTGELFF. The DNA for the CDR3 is TGTGCCAGCAGCCAAGAGCGATTGAAGAACACCGGGGAGCTGTTTTTT. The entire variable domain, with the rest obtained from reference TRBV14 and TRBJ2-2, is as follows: EAGVTQFPSHSVIEKGQTVTLRCDPISGHDNLYWYRRVMGKEIKFLLHFVKESKQDESGMPNNRFLAERTGGTYSTLKVQPAELEDSGVYFCASSQERLKNTGELFFGEGSRLTVL.

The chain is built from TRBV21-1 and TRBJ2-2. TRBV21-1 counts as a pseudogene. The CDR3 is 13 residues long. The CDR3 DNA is TGTGCCAGCAGCAACCGGCAGTACGGGGAGCTGTTTTTT. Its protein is CASSNRQYGELFF.

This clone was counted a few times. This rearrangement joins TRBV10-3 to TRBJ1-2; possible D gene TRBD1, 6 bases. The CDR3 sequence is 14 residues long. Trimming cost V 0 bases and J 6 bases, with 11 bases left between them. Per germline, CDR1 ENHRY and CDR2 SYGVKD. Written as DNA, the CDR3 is TGTGCCATCAGTGAGTCGGCGGGGGCTCATGGCTACACCTTC. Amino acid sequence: CAISESAGAHGYTF.

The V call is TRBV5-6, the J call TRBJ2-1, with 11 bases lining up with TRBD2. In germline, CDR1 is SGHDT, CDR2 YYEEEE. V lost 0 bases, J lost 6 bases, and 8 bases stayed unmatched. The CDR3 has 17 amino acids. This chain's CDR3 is CASSLVAGGLLGNEQFF. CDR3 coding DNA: TGTGCCAGCAGCTTGGTAGCGGGAGGGTTGCTTGGCAATGAGCAGTTCTTC.

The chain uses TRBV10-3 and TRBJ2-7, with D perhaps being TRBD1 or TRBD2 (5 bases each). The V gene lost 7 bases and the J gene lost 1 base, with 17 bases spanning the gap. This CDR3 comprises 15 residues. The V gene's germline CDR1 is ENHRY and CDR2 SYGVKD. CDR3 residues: CAIKSAGSSSYEQYF. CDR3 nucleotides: TGTGCCATCAAGTCAGCAGGGAGTTCGTCCTACGAGCAGTACTTC.

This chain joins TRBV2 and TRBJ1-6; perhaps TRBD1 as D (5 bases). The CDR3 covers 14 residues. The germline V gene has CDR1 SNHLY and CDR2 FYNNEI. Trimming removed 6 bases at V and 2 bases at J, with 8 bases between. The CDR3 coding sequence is TGTGCCAGCAGAACAGGCCCCTATAATTCACCCCTCCACTTT. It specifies CASRTGPYNSPLHF.

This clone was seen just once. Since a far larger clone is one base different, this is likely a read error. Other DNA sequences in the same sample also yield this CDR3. CDR3 in DNA: TGTGCCAGCAGCCAAGATGAAGGCAGCGGGAGCAATGAGCAGTTCTTC. Residues: CASSQDEGSGSNEQFF. V and J are TRBV4-2 and TRBJ2-1; 8 nucleotides line up with TRBD2. This CDR3 is 16 amino acids long. The junction had 7 bases not matched to a gene; V was cut back by 0 bases and J by 6 bases. Germline values: CDR1 LGHNA, CDR2 YNFKEQ.

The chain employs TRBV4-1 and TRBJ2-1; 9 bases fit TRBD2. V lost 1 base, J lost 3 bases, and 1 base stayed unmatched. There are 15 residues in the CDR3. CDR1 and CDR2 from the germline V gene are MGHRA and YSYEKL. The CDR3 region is CASSQGLADYNEQFF. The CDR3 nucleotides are TGCGCCAGCAGCCAAGGACTAGCGGACTACAATGAGCAGTTCTTC.

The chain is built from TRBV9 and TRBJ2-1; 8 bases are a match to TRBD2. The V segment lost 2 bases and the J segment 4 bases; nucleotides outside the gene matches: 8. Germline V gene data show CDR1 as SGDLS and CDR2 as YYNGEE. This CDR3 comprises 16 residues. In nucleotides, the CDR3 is TGTGCCAGCAGCGTGAGCGGGAGTGGAGTATACAATGAGCAGTTCTTC. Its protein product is CASSVSGSGVYNEQFF.

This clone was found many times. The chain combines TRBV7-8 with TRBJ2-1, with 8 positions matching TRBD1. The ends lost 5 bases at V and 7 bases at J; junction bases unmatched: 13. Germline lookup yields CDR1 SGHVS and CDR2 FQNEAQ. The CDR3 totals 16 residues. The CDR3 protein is CASSPDRVSHYNEQFF. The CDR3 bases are TGTGCCAGCAGCCCGGACAGGGTTTCCCACTATAATGAGCAGTTCTTC.

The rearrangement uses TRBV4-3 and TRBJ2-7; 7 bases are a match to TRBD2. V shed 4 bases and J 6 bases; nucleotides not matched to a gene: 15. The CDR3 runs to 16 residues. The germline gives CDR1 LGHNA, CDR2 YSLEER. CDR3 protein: CASSPRAYSGPVEQYF. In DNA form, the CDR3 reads TGCGCCAGCAGCCCCCGAGCCTATAGCGGGCCAGTCGAGCAGTACTTC.

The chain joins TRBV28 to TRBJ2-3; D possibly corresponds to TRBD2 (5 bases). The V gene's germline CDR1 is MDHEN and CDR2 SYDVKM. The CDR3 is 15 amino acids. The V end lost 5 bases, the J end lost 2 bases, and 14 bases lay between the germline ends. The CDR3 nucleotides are TGTGCCAGCAGTCCCCCGTGGACTCACACAGATACGCAGTATTTT. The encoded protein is CASSPPWTHTDTQYF.

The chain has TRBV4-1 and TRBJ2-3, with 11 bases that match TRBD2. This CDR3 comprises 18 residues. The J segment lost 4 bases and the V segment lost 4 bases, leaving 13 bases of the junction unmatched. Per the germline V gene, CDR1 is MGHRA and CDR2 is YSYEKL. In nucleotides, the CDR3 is TGCGCCAGCAGCCTACAACTACTAGCGGGAGCTTCCGCAGATACGCAGTATTTT. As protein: CASSLQLLAGASADTQYF.

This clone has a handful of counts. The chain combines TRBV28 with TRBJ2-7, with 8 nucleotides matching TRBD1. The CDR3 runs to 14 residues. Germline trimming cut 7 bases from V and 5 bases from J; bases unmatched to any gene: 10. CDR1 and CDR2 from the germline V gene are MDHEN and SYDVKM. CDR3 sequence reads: CASITPGGSDEQYF. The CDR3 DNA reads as TGTGCCAGCATCACTCCAGGGGGCTCGGACGAGCAGTACTTC.

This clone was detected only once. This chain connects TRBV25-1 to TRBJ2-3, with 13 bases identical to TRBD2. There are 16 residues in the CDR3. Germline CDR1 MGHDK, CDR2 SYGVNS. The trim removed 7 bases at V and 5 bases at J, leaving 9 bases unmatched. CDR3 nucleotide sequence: TGTGCCAGCACCCCCGTACTAGCGGGAGGGTTAGATACGCAGTATTTT. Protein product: CASTPVLAGGLDTQYF.

The CDR3 DNA follows: TGTGCCAGTAGTATCGATGGGGGGGACTATGGCTACACCTTC. As protein: CASSIDGGDYGYTF. The chain uses TRBV19 and TRBJ1-2; D possibly corresponds to TRBD1 (5 bases). The V gene lost 3 bases and the J gene lost 3 bases, with 11 bases spanning the gap. Germline V CDR1 and CDR2: LNHDA, SQIVND (reference sequence). This CDR3 region has 14 residues.

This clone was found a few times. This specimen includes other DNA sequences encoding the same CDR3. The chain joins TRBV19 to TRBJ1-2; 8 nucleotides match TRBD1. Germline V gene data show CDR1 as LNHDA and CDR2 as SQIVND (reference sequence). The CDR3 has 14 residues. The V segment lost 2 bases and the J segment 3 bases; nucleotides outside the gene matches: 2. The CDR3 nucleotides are TGTGCCAGTAGTATAAGGACAGGGCACTATGGCTACACCTTC. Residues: CASSIRTGHYGYTF. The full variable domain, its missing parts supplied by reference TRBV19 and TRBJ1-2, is DGGITQSPKYLFRKEGQNVTLSCEQNLNHDAMYWYRQDPGQGLRLIYYSQIVNDFQKGDIAEGYSVSREKKESFPLTVTSAQKNPTAFYLCASSIRTGHYGYTFGSGTRLTVV.